These 3 T cell receptor beta chains were all obtained from the same sample, sequenced in a study of T cells after posttransplantation cyclophosphamide. Clones were read by immunoSEQ multiplex PCR, and TCRdb kept only the in-frame ones, dropping some. This sample has 20,000 to 30,000 clones, each found more than once. What was sequenced was PBMCs. Receptor source: a woman between 45 and 65 years old in good health, CMV-negative, and a related stem cell transplant donor.

This clone showed up many times. J is TRBJ2-7 and V is TRBV9, with TRBD1 identical over 8 bases. Germline loops: CDR1 SGDLS, CDR2 YYNGEE. The CDR3 loop spans 15 amino acids. Trimming took 3 bases from V and 2 from J; bases not matched to a gene: 7. CDR3 sequence reads: CASSARQGSTYEQYF. As DNA, the CDR3 is TGTGCCAGCAGCGCCCGACAGGGGTCCACCTACGAGCAGTACTTC. The full variable domain, in which reference TRBV9 and TRBJ2-7 provide the parts outside the CDR3, is DSGVTQTPKHLITATGQRVTLRCSPRSGDLSVYWYQQSLDQGLQFLIQYYNGEERAKGNILERFSAQQFPDLHSELNLSSLELGDSALYFCASSARQGSTYEQYFGPGTRLTVT.

This clone was counted ten times or more. This chain joins TRBV27 and TRBJ1-3; unclear D gene. The CDR3 sequence is 15 residues long. V gave up 5 bases and J gave up 4 bases, with 15 bases separating them. Germline V gene sequence: CDR1 MNHEY, CDR2 SMNVEV (reference sequence). The CDR3 spells CASSPRTAGGNTIYF. The CDR3 nucleotides read TGTGCCAGCAGTCCAAGGACCGCGGGGGGAAACACCATATATTTT.

This clone was recorded at least ten times. The rearrangement uses TRBV4-3 and TRBJ1-2, with TRBD1 identical over 8 bases. Germline V gene data show CDR1 as LGHNA and CDR2 as YSLEER. This CDR3 comprises 14 residues. Trimming took 6 bases from V and 7 from J; bases not matched to a gene: 10. This CDR3 reads CASSRGQGGGGYTF. DNA of the CDR3: TGCGCCAGCAGTCGAGGACAGGGAGGGGGTGGCTACACCTTC.